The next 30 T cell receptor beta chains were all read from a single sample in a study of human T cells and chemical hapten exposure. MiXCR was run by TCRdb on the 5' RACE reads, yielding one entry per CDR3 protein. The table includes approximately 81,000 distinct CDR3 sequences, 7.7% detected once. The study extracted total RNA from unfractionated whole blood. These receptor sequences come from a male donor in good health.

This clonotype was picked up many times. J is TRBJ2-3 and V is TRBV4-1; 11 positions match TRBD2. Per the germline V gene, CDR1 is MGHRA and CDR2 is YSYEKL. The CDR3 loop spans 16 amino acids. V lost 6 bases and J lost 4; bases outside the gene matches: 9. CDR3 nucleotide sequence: TGCGCCAGCAGTCTTCGACTAGCGGGAAGGGCAGATACGCAGTATTTT. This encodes CASSLRLAGRADTQYF.

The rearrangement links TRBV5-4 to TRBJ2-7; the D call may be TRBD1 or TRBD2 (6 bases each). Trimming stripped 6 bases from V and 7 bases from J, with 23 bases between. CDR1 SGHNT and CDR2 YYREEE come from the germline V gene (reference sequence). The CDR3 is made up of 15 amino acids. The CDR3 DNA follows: TGTGCCAGCAACCCTGGGGGGACAAAGCTACGGGAGCAGTACTTC. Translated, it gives CASNPGGTKLREQYF.

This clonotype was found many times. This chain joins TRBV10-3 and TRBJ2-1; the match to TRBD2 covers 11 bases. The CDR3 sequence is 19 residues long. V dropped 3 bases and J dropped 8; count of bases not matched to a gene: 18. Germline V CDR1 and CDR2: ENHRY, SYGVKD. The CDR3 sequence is CAISDPDPQGSGRADEQFF. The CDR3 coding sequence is TGTGCCATCAGTGACCCCGACCCCCAAGGTAGCGGGAGGGCCGATGAGCAGTTCTTC.

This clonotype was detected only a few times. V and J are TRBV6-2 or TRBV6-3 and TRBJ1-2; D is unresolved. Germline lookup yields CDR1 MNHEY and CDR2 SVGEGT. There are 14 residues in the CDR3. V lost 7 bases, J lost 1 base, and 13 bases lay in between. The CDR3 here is CASTWTRNNYGYTF. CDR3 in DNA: TGTGCCAGCACCTGGACCAGAAATAACTATGGCTACACCTTC.

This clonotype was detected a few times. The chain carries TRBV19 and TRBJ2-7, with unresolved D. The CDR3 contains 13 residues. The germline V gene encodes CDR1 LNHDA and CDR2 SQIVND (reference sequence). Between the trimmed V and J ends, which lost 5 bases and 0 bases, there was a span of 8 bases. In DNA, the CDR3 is TGTGCCAGTAGTTTGGCGGACTCCTACGAGCAGTACTTC. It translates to CASSLADSYEQYF.

The CDR3 DNA reads as TGTGCCAGCAGTTCGACAGGGGCCTTTTATAGCAATCAGCCCCAGCATTTT. Protein sequence: CASSSTGAFYSNQPQHF. This chain joins TRBV27 and TRBJ1-5; 8 bases are shared with TRBD1. The V gene end was trimmed by 4 bases and the J gene end by 0 bases; junction bases not matched to a gene: 8. The germline V gene has CDR1 MNHEY and CDR2 SMNVEV (reference sequence). The CDR3 is 17 amino acids.

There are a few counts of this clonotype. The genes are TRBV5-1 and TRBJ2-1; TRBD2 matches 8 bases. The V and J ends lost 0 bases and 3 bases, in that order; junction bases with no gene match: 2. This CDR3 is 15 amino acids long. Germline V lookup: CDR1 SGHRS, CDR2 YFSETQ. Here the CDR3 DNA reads TGCGCCAGCAGCTTGGCCGGGACTAGCTACAATGAGCAGTTCTTC. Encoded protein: CASSLAGTSYNEQFF.

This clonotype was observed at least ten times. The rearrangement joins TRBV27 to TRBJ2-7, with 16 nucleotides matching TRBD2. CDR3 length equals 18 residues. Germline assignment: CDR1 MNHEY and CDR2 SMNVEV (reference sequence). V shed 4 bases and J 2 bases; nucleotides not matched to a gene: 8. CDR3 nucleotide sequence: TGTGCCAGCAGTTCAAGGGGACTAGCGGGAGGGACTACCTACGAGCAGTACTTC. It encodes CASSSRGLAGGTTYEQYF.

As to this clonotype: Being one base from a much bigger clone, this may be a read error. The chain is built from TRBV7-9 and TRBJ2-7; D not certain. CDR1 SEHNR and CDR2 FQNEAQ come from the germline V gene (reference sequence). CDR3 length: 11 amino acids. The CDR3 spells CASSFVHEPYF. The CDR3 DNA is TGTGCCAGCAGCTTTGTACACGAGCCGTACTTC.

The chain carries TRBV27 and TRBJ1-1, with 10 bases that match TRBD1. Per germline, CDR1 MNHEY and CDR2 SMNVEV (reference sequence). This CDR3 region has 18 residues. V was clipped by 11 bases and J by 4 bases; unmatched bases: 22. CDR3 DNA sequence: TGTGCCCTAGAAGACGGGGGGACAGGGGCCGCAAACGGCACTGAAGCTTTCTTT. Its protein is CALEDGGTGAANGTEAFF.

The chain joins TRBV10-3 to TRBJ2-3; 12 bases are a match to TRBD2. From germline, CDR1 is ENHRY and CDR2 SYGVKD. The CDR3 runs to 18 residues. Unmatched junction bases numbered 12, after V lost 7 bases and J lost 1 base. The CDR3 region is CAITKGLAGGPGTDTQYF. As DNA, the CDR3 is TGTGCCATCACCAAAGGGCTAGCGGGAGGGCCGGGCACAGATACGCAGTATTTT.

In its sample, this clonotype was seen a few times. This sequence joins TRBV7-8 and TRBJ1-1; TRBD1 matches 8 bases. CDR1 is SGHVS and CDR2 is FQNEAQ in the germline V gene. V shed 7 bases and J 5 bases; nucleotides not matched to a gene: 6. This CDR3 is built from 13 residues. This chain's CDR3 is CASIGQGQTEAFF. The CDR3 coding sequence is TGTGCCAGCATCGGACAGGGTCAGACTGAAGCTTTCTTT.

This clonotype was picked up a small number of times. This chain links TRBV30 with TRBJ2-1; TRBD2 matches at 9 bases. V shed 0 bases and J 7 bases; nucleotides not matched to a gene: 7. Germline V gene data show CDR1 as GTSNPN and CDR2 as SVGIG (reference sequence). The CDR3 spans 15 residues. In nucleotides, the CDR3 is TGTGCCTGGAGTGTACTTGGGACTAGCATAAATGAGCAGTTCTTC. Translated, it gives CAWSVLGTSINEQFF.

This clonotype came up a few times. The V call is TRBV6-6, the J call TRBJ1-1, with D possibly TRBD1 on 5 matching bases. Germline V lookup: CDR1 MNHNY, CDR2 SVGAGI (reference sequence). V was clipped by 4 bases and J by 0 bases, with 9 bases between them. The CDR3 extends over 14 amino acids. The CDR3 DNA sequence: TGTGCCAGCAGTTCGACAGTTCTGAACACTGAAGCTTTCTTT. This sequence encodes CASSSTVLNTEAFF.

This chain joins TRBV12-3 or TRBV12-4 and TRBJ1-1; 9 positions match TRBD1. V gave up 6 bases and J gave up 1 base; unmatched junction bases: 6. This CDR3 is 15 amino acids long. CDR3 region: CASRSTGGRNTEAFF. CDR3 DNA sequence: TGTGCCAGCAGATCCACAGGGGGCCGGAACACTGAAGCTTTCTTT.

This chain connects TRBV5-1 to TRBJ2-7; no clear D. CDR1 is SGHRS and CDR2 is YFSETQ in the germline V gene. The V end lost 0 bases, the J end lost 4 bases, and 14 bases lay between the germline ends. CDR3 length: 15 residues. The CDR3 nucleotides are TGCGCCAGCAGCTTGGATCCAGGACCGACTTACGAGCAGTACTTC. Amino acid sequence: CASSLDPGPTYEQYF.

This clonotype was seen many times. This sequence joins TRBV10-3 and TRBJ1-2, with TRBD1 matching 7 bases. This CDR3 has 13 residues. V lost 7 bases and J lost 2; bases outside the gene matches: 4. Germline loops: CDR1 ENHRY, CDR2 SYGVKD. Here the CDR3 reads CAITPQGNYGYTF. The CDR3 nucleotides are TGTGCCATCACCCCACAGGGGAACTATGGCTACACCTTC.

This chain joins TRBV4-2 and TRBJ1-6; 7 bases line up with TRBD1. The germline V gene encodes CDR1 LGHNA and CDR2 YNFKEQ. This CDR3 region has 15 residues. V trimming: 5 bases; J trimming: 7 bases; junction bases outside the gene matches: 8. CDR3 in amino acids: CASSWGQGGNSPLHF. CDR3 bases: TGTGCCAGCAGCTGGGGCCAGGGGGGCAATTCACCCCTCCACTTT.

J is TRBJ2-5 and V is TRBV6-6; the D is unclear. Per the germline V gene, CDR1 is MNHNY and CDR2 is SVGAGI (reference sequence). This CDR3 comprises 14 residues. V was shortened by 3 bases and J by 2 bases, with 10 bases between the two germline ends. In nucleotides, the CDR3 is TGTGCCAGCAGTTATAACTCAGCACAAGAGACCCAGTACTTC. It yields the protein CASSYNSAQETQYF.

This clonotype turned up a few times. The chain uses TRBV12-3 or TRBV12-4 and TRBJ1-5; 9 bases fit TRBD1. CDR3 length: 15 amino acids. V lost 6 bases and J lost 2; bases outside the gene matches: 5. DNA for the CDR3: TGTGCCAGCAGCCTCCGGACAGGGGGCAATCAGCCCCAGCATTTT. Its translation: CASSLRTGGNQPQHF.

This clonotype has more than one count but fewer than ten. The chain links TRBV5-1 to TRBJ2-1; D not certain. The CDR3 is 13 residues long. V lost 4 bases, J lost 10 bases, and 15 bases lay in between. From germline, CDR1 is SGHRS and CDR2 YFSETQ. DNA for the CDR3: TGCGCCAGCAGCCCAGCCCCGCCCCGGGAGCAGTTCTTC. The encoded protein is CASSPAPPREQFF.

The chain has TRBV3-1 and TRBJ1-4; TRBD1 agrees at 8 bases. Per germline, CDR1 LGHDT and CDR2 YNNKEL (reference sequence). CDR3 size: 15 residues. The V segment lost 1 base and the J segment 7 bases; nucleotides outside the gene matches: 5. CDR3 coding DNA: TGTGCCAGCAGCCAAGTGACAGGGGAGCTTGAAAAACTGTTTTTT. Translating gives CASSQVTGELEKLFF.

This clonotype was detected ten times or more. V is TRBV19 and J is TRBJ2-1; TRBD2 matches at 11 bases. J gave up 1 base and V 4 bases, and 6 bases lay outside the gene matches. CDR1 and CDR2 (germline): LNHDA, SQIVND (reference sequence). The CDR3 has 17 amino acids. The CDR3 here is CASSKGTSGLSYNEQFF. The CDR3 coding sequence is TGTGCCAGTAGTAAAGGGACTAGCGGACTATCCTACAATGAGCAGTTCTTC.

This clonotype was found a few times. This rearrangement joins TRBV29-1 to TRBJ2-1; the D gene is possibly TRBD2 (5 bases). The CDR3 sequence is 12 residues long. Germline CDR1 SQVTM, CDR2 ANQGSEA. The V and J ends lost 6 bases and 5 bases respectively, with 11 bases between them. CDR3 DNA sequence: TGCAGCGTCGAATGGCGGGACAATGAGCAGTTCTTC. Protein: CSVEWRDNEQFF.

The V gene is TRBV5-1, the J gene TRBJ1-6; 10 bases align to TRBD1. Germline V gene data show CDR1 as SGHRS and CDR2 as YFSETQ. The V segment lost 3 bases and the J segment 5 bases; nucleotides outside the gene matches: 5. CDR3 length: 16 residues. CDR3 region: CASSSGTGADNSPLHF. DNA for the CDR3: TGCGCCAGCAGCTCGGGGACAGGGGCCGATAATTCACCCCTCCACTTT.

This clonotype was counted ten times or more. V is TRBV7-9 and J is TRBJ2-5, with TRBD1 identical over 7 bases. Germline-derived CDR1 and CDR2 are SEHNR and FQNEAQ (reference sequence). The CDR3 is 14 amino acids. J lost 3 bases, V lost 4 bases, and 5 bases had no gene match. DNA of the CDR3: TGTGCCAGCAGCTCCTCCACAGGGGAAGAGACCCAGTACTTC. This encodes CASSSSTGEETQYF.

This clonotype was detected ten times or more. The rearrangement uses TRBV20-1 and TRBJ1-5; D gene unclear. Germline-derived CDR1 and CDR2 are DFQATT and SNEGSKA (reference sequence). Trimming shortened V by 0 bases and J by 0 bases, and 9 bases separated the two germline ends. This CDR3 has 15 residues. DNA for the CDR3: TGCAGTGCTAGAGATTCGGAGTATAGCAATCAGCCCCAGCATTTT. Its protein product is CSARDSEYSNQPQHF.

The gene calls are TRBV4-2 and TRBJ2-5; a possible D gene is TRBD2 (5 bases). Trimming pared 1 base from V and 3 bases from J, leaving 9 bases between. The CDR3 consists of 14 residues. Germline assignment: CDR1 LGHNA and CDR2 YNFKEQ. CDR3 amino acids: CASSQGGSEETQYF. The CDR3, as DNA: TGTGCCAGCAGCCAAGGGGGTAGCGAAGAGACCCAGTACTTC.

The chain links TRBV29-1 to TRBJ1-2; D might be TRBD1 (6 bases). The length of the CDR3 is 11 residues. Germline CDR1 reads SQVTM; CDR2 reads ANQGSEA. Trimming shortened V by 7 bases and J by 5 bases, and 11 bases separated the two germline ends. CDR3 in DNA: TGCAGCGCACAGGGAGCTTATGGCTACACCTTC. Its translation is CSAQGAYGYTF.

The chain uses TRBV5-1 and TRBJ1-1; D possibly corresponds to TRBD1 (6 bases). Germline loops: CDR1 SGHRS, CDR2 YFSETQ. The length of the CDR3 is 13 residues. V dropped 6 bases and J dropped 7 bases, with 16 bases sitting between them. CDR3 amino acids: CASNLGGAGEAFF. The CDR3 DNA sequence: TGCGCCAGCAACCTGGGGGGCGCGGGTGAAGCTTTCTTT.